This is a list of T cell receptor beta chains from one sample in a study of T cell responses to AZD1222 COVID-19 vaccine. TCRdb's copy holds only in-frame clones and misses some; the assay was immunoSEQ multiplex PCR. The sample carries 100,000 to 150,000 clones, approximately 90% recorded once. This specimen consisted of peripheral blood, obtained on day 0 of AZD1222 vaccination. The receptor source for this set is an adult in good health. Each CDR3 is given with its conserved first and last residue. Each record gives: clone size, V gene, D gene, J gene, CDR3 protein, CDR3 DNA. The D gene is left open where the match is weak. The size field is filled for only some rows; it gives once, few, many or a size class.

>NA|TRBV15|TRBD1|TRBJ1-2
CATSRDRTGDGYTF
TGTGCCACCAGCAGAGATCGGACAGGGGATGGCTACACCTTC
>NA|TRBV14|NA|TRBJ1-2
CASSSGLNYGYTF
TGTGCCAGCAGCTCCGGACTTAACTATGGCTACACCTTC
>NA|TRBV4-1|NA|TRBJ1-5
CASSPRGILNQPQHF
TGCGCCAGCAGCCCCCGAGGGATCCTCAATCAGCCCCAGCATTTT
>NA|TRBV5-1|NA|TRBJ1-4
CASSLGAGATNEKLFF
TGCGCCAGCAGCTTGGGGGCAGGGGCAACTAATGAAAAACTGTTTTTT
>large|TRBV6-2/TRBV6-3|NA|TRBJ1-5
CASSVSNQPQHF
TGTGCCAGCAGTGTCAGCAATCAGCCCCAGCATTTT
>NA|TRBV10-3|NA|TRBJ1-1
CAIGGNTEAFF
TGTGCCATAGGAGGGAACACTGAAGCTTTCTTT
>NA|TRBV7-9|NA|TRBJ2-2
CVLGGDTGELFF
TGTGTCTTGGGCGGGGACACCGGGGAGCTGTTTTTT
>NA|TRBV7-8|NA|TRBJ2-1
CASSLGEGEQFF
TGTGCCAGCAGCTTAGGAGAGGGTGAGCAGTTCTTC
>few|TRBV11-2|NA|TRBJ1-2
CASSLKSGADNYGYTF
TGTGCCAGCAGCCTCAAGTCTGGGGCGGATAACTATGGCTACACCTTC
>NA|TRBV7-9|NA|TRBJ2-3
CASSLASFGSAGDTQYF
TGTGCCAGCAGCTTAGCTTCCTTCGGGTCAGCCGGGGATACGCAGTATTTT
>NA|TRBV7-2|TRBD1|TRBJ1-1
CASSLGTGPNTEAFF
TGTGCCAGCAGCTTAGGGACAGGGCCGAACACTGAAGCTTTCTTT
>once|TRBV20-1|NA|TRBJ1-5
CSASSGGRKDQPQHF
TGCAGTGCTAGTTCCGGGGGCAGGAAGGATCAGCCCCAGCATTTT
>NA|TRBV6-2/TRBV6-3|NA|TRBJ1-5
CASSYRTGTPYSNQPQHF
TGTGCCAGCAGTTACCGAACAGGGACCCCGTATAGCAATCAGCCCCAGCATTTT
>NA|TRBV7-3|TRBD1|TRBJ2-7
CASSRSDRSRSYEQYF
TGTGCCAGCAGCCGATCGGACAGGAGTCGCTCCTACGAGCAGTACTTC
>NA|TRBV7-9|TRBD1|TRBJ1-5
CASSSGDRGGSNQPQHF
TGTGCCAGCAGCTCCGGCGACAGGGGAGGAAGCAATCAGCCCCAGCATTTT
>NA|TRBV11-3|TRBD1|TRBJ1-1
CASARGGLVTEAFF
TGTGCCAGCGCCCGAGGGGGCTTGGTCACTGAAGCTTTCTTT
>NA|TRBV19|TRBD2|TRBJ2-5
CASRSISGGYQETQYF
TGTGCCAGTAGATCCATTAGCGGGGGGTACCAAGAGACCCAGTACTTC
>NA|TRBV7-9|TRBD2|TRBJ2-7
CASSSRLAGAYEQYF
TGTGCCAGCAGCTCCCGACTAGCGGGAGCGTACGAGCAGTACTTC
>NA|TRBV5-4|TRBD2|TRBJ2-3
CASSLASGGQYF
TGTGCCAGCAGCTTGGCTAGCGGGGGGCAGTATTTT
>NA|TRBV6-1|NA|TRBJ1-2
CASSEDQGETGYTF
TGTGCCAGCAGTGAAGACCAGGGCGAGACTGGCTACACCTTC
>NA|TRBV6-1|TRBD2|TRBJ2-7
CASSGVGVAGFFSYEQYF
TGTGCCAGCAGTGGCGTGGGAGTAGCGGGGTTTTTCTCCTACGAGCAGTACTTC
>NA|TRBV28|TRBD2|TRBJ2-1
CASSLGREDYNEQFF
TGTGCCAGCAGTTTGGGGCGGGAGGACTACAATGAGCAGTTCTTC
>NA|TRBV5-1|NA|TRBJ2-5
CASSLGVLETQYF
TGCGCCAGCAGCTTGGGAGTTTTAGAGACCCAGTACTTC
>NA|TRBV3-1/TRBV3-2|NA|TRBJ2-1
CASTEAGEGDEQFF
TGTGCCAGCACGGAGGCAGGGGAGGGCGATGAGCAGTTCTTC
>once|TRBV9|NA|TRBJ1-3
CASSSRTSGNTIYF
TGTGCCAGCAGCTCACGGACCTCTGGAAACACCATATATTTT
>NA|TRBV6-6|NA|TRBJ1-6
CASSYDRNSPLHF
TGTGCCAGCAGTTACGATCGTAATTCACCCCTCCACTTT
>NA|TRBV5-6|NA|TRBJ2-3
CASSLGDTQYF
TGTGCCAGCAGCTTGGGAGATACGCAGTATTTT
>few|TRBV1|NA|TRBJ2-7
CTSSPDTAGGTYEQYF
TGCACCAGCAGCCCTGATACGGCCGGAGGGACCTACGAGCAGTACTTC
>few|TRBV6-2/TRBV6-3|NA|TRBJ2-7
CASSYSVWDTYSYEQYF
TGTGCCAGCAGTTACTCTGTTTGGGACACTTACTCCTACGAGCAGTACTTC